The entry below gives a single TCR beta chain sequence along with its context. With V trimmed by 4 bases and J by 6 bases, 12 bases remained unmatched. The CDR3 extends over 16 amino acids. Germline CDR1 reads SGHNT; CDR2 reads YYREEE (reference sequence). Libraries were prepared by immunoSEQ multiplex PCR; TCRdb keeps only in-frame clonotypes and omits some of them. The data show under 95,000 clones, with around 83% seen just once and about 2% held by the top ten. The sample comes from a study of blood T cell repertoires in COVID-19. The chain uses TRBV5-4 and TRBJ2-1; 8 bases fit TRBD2. The sequence came from a woman in her seventies with acute or convalescent COVID-19. The sample consisted of peripheral blood. The DNA for the CDR3 is TGTGCCAGCAGCCAAGGAGTCGGGGGGGCTCGCAATGAGCAGTTCTTC. As protein: CASSQGVGGARNEQFF.